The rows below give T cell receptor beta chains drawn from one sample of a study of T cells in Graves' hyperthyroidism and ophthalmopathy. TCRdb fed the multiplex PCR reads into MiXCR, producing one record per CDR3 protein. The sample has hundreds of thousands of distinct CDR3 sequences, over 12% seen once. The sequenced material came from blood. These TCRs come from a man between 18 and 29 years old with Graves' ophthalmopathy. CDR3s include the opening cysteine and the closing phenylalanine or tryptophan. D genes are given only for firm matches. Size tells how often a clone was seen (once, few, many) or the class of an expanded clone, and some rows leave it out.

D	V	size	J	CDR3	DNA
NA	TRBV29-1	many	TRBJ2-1	CSAGAGSPNEQFF	TGCAGCGCGGGGGCTGGGAGTCCCAATGAGCAGTTCTTC
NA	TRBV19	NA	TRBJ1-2	CASRLQATNYGYTF	TGTGCCAGTAGATTACAGGCCACTAACTATGGCTACACCTTC
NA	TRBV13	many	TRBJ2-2	CASLQSGELFF	TGTGCCAGCCTTCAGTCCGGGGAGCTGTTTTTT
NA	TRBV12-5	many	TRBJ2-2	CASGPWVSNTGELFF	TGTGCTAGTGGTCCCTGGGTCTCGAACACCGGGGAGCTGTTTTTT
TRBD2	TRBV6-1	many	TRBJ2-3	CASTRPGGGEDTQYF	TGTGCCAGCACCCGGCCGGGGGGGGGCGAAGATACGCAGTATTTT
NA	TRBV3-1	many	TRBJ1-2	CASSYDSNYGYTF	TGTGCCAGCAGTTACGACAGTAACTATGGCTACACCTTC
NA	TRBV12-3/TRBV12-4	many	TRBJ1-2	CASTPQQGTLYGYTF	TGTGCCAGCACCCCCCAACAGGGAACCCTCTATGGCTACACCTTC
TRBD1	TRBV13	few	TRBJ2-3	CASSSGQWATDTQYF	TGTGCCAGCAGCTCGGGACAGTGGGCCACAGATACGCAGTATTTT
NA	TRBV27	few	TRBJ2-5	CASSTGRAETQYF	TGTGCCAGCAGTACTGGACGGGCGGAGACCCAGTACTTC
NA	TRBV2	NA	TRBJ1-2	CASRAAGGAYGYTF	TGTGCCAGCAGGGCCGCGGGGGGGGCCTATGGCTACACCTTC
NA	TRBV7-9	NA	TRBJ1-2	CASSYGQYYGYTF	TGTGCCAGCAGCTATGGACAGTACTATGGCTACACCTTC
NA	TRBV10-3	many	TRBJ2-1	CAISLPGIHEQFF	TGTGCCATCAGTCTCCCAGGGATCCATGAGCAGTTCTTC
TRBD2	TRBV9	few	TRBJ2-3	CASSVGGSGGFGTQYF	TGTGCCAGCAGCGTAGGAGGTAGCGGGGGGTTCGGTACGCAGTATTTT
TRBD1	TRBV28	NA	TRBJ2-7	CASSLPDRAYEQYF	TGTGCCAGCAGTTTACCGGACAGGGCCTACGAGCAGTACTTC
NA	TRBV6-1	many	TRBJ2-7	CAGDNPSYEQYF	TGTGCCGGAGACAATCCGTCCTACGAGCAGTACTTC
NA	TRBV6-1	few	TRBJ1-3	CASSNFQAGNTIYF	TGTGCCAGCAGTAACTTCCAAGCTGGAAACACCATATATTTT
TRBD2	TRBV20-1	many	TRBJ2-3	CSARGPLTSEWKSTQYF	TGCAGTGCTAGAGGTCCCTTGACTAGCGAATGGAAGAGTACGCAGTATTTT
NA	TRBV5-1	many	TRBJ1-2	CASSPGHNANYGYTF	TGCGCCAGCAGCCCGGGACACAACGCTAACTATGGCTACACCTTC
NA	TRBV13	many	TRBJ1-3	CASSRDGGNTIYF	TGTGCCAGCAGCAGGGACGGTGGAAACACCATATATTTT
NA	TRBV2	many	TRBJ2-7	CASSDLRGHEQYF	TGTGCCAGCAGTGACCTACGGGGGCACGAGCAGTACTTC
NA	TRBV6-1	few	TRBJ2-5	CASSGHPQETQYF	TGTGCCAGCAGTGGCCATCCCCAAGAGACCCAGTACTTC
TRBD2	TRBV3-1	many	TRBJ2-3	CASSQEKREIVSDTQYF	TGTGCCAGCAGCCAAGAGAAGCGGGAGATCGTATCAGATACGCAGTATTTT
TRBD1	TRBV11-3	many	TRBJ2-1	CASSSLDRGYEQFF	TGTGCCAGCAGCTCTCTCGACAGGGGATACGAGCAGTTCTTC
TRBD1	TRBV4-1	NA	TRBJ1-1	CASSPRGTGANTEAFF	TGCGCCAGCAGCCCGCGAGGGACAGGCGCGAACACTGAAGCTTTCTTT
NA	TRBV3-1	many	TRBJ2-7	CASSQAGSYEQYF	TGTGCCAGCAGCCAAGCGGGCTCTTACGAGCAGTACTTC
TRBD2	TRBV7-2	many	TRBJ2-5	CASRVAGGGETQYF	TGTGCCAGCAGGGTAGCGGGGGGGGGCGAGACCCAGTACTTC
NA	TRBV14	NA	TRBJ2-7	CASSQEWLGQVVEQYF	TGTGCCAGCAGCCAAGAATGGCTCGGGCAGGTAGTTGAGCAGTACTTC
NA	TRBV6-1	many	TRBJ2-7	CASGQYEQYF	TGTGCCAGCGGACAATACGAGCAGTACTTC
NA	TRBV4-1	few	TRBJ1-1	CASSQVSYTEAFF	TGCGCCAGCAGCCAAGTTTCCTACACTGAAGCTTTCTTT
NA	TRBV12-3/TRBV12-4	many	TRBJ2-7	CASSPTGPYEQYF	TGTGCCAGCAGCCCAACCGGGCCCTACGAGCAGTACTTC
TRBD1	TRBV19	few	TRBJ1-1	CASSIDHDRATEAFF	TGTGCCAGTAGTATAGACCACGACAGGGCCACTGAAGCTTTCTTT
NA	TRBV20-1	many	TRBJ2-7	CSARVPSVYEQYF	TGCAGTGCTAGAGTACCTAGCGTCTACGAGCAGTACTTC
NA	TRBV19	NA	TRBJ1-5	CASSIARVNQPQHF	TGTGCCAGTAGTATAGCGCGGGTAAATCAGCCCCAGCATTTT
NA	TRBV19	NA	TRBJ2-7	CASSIEGGIGYEQYF	TGTGCCAGTAGTATAGAGGGCGGGATCGGCTACGAGCAGTACTTC
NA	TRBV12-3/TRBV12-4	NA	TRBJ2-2	CASSPTSSGELFF	TGTGCCAGCAGTCCTACAAGTTCCGGGGAGCTGTTTTTT
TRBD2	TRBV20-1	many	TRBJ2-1	CSADGLAGGPREQFF	TGCAGTGCTGATGGACTAGCGGGGGGGCCGCGGGAGCAGTTCTTC
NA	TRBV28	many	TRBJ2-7	CASSSPGYEQYF	TGTGCCAGCAGTTCCCCGGGCTACGAGCAGTACTTC
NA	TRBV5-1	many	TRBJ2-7	CASSLVDSSYEQYF	TGCGCCAGCAGCTTGGTGGACAGTTCCTACGAGCAGTACTTC
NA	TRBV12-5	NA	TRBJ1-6	CASGLNRDIRNNSPLHF	TGTGCTAGTGGCTTAAACCGGGACATTCGGAATAATTCACCCCTCCACTTT
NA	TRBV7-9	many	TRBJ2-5	CASSLGRLSRETQYF	TGTGCCAGCAGCTTAGGACGCCTAAGTAGGGAGACCCAGTACTTC
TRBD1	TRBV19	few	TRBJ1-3	CASSIAGGGNTIYF	TGTGCCAGTAGTATTGCAGGGGGTGGAAACACCATATATTTT
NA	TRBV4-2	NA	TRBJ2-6	CASSQPVGANVLTF	TGTGCCAGCAGCCAACCAGTGGGGGCCAACGTCCTGACTTTC
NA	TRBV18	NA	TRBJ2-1	CASSPPTGRDNEQFF	TGTGCCAGCTCACCACCGACGGGAAGGGATAATGAGCAGTTCTTC
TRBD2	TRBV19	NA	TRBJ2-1	CASSYGTSVYSEQFF	TGTGCCAGTAGTTACGGGACTAGCGTCTACAGTGAGCAGTTCTTC